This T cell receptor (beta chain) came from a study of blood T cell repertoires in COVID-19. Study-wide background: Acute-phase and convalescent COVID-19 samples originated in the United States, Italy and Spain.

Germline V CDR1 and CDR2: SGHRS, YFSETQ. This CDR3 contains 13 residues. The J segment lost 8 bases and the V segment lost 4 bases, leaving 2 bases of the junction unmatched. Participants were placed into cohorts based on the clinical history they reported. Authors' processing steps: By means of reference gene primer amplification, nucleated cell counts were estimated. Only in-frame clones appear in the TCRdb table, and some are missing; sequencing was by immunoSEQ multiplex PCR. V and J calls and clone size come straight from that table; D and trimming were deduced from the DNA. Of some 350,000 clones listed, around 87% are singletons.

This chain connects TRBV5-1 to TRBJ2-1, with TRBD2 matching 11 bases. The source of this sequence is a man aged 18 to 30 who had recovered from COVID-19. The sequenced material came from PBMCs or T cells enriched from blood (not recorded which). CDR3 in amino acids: CASSPGLADEQFF. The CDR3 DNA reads TGCGCCAGCAGCCCGGGACTAGCGGATGAGCAGTTCTTC.